What follows are 24 T cell receptor beta chains derived from one specimen sequenced in a study of cytomegalovirus exposure and HLA in healthy donors (dated 2017 in TCRdb). The method was the immunoSEQ multiplex PCR assay. TCRdb holds this immuneACCESS table with in-frame rearrangements only. Some clones are missing; in checked studies, unresolved V genes explain under half, and the rest has no known cause. This sample comprises roughly 150,000 clones, around 80% of them detected only once. The ten largest clones take up about 32% of the sample. Input material: PBMCs. Every receptor here comes from a man aged 30-40 years in good health and CMV-seropositive.

The chain couples TRBV5-1 to TRBJ2-7; the match to TRBD1 covers 9 bases. The germline V gene has CDR1 SGHRS and CDR2 YFSETQ. V lost 3 bases, J lost 3 bases, and 4 bases stayed unmatched. This CDR3 contains 14 residues. CDR3 nucleotide sequence: TGCGCCAGCAGCTCCGGGACAGGGATCTACGAGCAGTACTTC. It codes for CASSSGTGIYEQYF.

V and J are TRBV2 and TRBJ1-2, with a tentative D call TRBD1 (5 bases). The ends were cut back, 11 bases at V and 4 bases at J, with 11 bases in the middle. Germline CDR1 SNHLY, CDR2 FYNNEI. The CDR3 is made up of 11 amino acids. The CDR3 sequence is CAGAPPYGYTF. In DNA form, the CDR3 reads TGTGCCGGGGCCCCCCCCTATGGCTACACCTTC.

This rearrangement joins TRBV5-4 to TRBJ2-1; 9 bases fit TRBD2. There are 16 residues in the CDR3. Germline CDR1 and CDR2: SGHNT and YYREEE (reference sequence). V was pared by 4 bases and J by 3 bases, with 8 bases of the junction left unmatched. CDR3 sequence reads: CASSQNLAGDYNEQFF. The CDR3, as DNA: TGTGCCAGCAGCCAAAATTTAGCGGGAGACTACAATGAGCAGTTCTTC.

V is TRBV30 and J is TRBJ2-1; no clear D gene. The CDR3 runs to 12 residues. The germline V and J ends were trimmed by 1 base and 9 bases, with 10 bases remaining between them. Germline V CDR1 and CDR2: GTSNPN, SVGIG (reference sequence). CDR3 protein: CAWSGARTEQFF. DNA for the CDR3: TGTGCCTGGAGTGGGGCCAGAACTGAGCAGTTCTTC.

This clone was seen a single time. V usage is TRBV5-1 and J usage is TRBJ2-5; possibly TRBD2 for D (5 bases). V was pared by 4 bases and J by 1 base, with 14 bases between. The CDR3 is made up of 15 amino acids. Germline V lookup: CDR1 SGHRS, CDR2 YFSETQ. The CDR3 sequence: CASSRDPDSQETQYF. The DNA for the CDR3 is TGCGCCAGCAGCCGCGATCCGGACTCCCAAGAGACCCAGTACTTC.

This clone appeared once. The gene calls are TRBV5-1 and TRBJ2-3; TRBD1 might be the D (6 bases). There are 13 residues in the CDR3. V shed 3 bases and J shed 6 bases, with 11 bases lying between them. Germline V gene data show CDR1 as SGHRS and CDR2 as YFSETQ. The CDR3 nucleotides are TGCGCCAGCAGCTCGTGGACAGCGGATACGCAGTATTTT. It is translated as CASSSWTADTQYF. Full variable domain (rest looked up from reference TRBV5-1 and TRBJ2-3): KAGVTQTPRYLIKTRGQQVTLSCSPISGHRSVSWYQQTPGQGLQFLFEYFSETQRNKGNFPGRFSGRQFSNSRSEMNVSTLELGDSALYLCASSSWTADTQYFGPGTRLTVL.

The chain is built from TRBV7-2 and TRBJ2-7; 10 bases match TRBD2. The ends lost 2 bases at V and 0 bases at J; junction bases unmatched: 4. The CDR3 loop spans 16 amino acids. CDR1 is SGHTA, CDR2 FQGNSA, per germline. In nucleotides, the CDR3 is TGTGCCAGCAGCTTAACTAGCGGGACAAGCTCCTACGAGCAGTACTTC. This sequence encodes CASSLTSGTSSYEQYF.

The chain links TRBV5-5 to TRBJ1-2, with 8 nucleotides matching TRBD1. The CDR3 covers 17 residues. CDR1 and CDR2 from the germline V gene are SGHKS and YYEKEE (reference sequence). The J segment lost 0 bases and the V segment lost 4 bases, leaving 11 bases of the junction unmatched. DNA for the CDR3: TGTGCCAGCAGCCCTACCGGGACAGGTATCTCTAACTATGGCTACACCTTC. Translating it yields CASSPTGTGISNYGYTF.

CDR3 amino acids: CASTGSGREQYF. CDR3 nucleotide sequence: TGTGCCAGCACGGGGTCAGGCCGCGAGCAGTACTTC. The chain links TRBV6-1 to TRBJ2-7; a possible D gene is TRBD2 (5 bases). The length of the CDR3 is 12 residues. V was pared by 7 bases and J by 6 bases, with 13 bases between. Germline CDR1 and CDR2: MNHNS and SASEGT.

The chain employs TRBV4-1 and TRBJ2-5; 15 nucleotides align to TRBD2. Germline assignment: CDR1 MGHRA and CDR2 YSYEKL. V lost 10 bases, J lost 5 bases, and 14 bases stayed unmatched. CDR3 length equals 17 residues. The CDR3 nucleotides read TGCGCCACGCCTCGGACTAGCGGGAGGGCCTTGGCCGAGACCCAGTACTTC. It translates to CATPRTSGRALAETQYF.

This chain uses TRBV19 with TRBJ2-1, with 8 bases identical to TRBD2. There are 14 residues in the CDR3. Per the germline V gene, CDR1 is LNHDA and CDR2 is SQIVND (reference sequence). Trimming took 3 bases from V and 3 from J; bases not matched to a gene: 1. The CDR3 DNA is TGTGCCAGTAGTATTACTAGCGGCTACAATGAGCAGTTCTTC. The encoded protein is CASSITSGYNEQFF.

This chain connects TRBV7-2 to TRBJ2-5; TRBD2 aligns across 16 bases. With V trimmed by 5 bases and J by 4 bases, 7 bases remained unmatched. Germline V gene lookup returns CDR1 SGHTA and CDR2 FQGNSA. The CDR3 is 17 amino acids. CDR3 bases: TGTGCCAGCAGCCCGGGACTAGCGGGAGGGCAGGGAGAGACCCAGTACTTC. It is translated as CASSPGLAGGQGETQYF.

The chain employs TRBV30 and TRBJ2-1, with TRBD2 matching over 11 bases. This CDR3 is built from 17 residues. V was clipped by 5 bases and J by 0 bases; unmatched bases: 9. Germline V gene sequence: CDR1 GTSNPN, CDR2 SVGIG (reference sequence). The CDR3 loop is CAWVPVTSGSSYNEQFF. CDR3 nucleotides: TGTGCCTGGGTCCCGGTCACTAGCGGGAGCTCCTACAATGAGCAGTTCTTC.

The DNA for the CDR3 is TGTGCCAGCAGTCGACTAGCGGGGGGGGTCACCGGGGAGCTGTTTTTT. Translating it yields CASSRLAGGVTGELFF. The rearrangement uses TRBV6-4 and TRBJ2-2, with 14 positions matching TRBD2. Germline loops: CDR1 MRHNA, CDR2 SNTAGT. After removal of 5 bases from V and 4 bases from J, the junction contained 3 bases not matched to a gene. This CDR3 comprises 16 residues.

This clone was recorded once. The chain combines TRBV29-1 with TRBJ2-1; TRBD2 agrees at 9 bases. Germline CDR1 SQVTM, CDR2 ANQGSEA. CDR3 length equals 14 residues. J lost 2 bases, V lost 6 bases, and 5 bases had no gene match. The CDR3 sequence is CSVAGLAPYNEQFF. As DNA, the CDR3 is TGCAGCGTAGCGGGACTAGCCCCCTACAATGAGCAGTTCTTC.

This sequence joins TRBV5-8 and TRBJ2-3; TRBD2 aligns across 11 bases. The junction had 4 bases not matched to a gene; V was cut back by 0 bases and J by 4 bases. Germline V gene sequence: CDR1 SGHTS, CDR2 YDEGEE. The CDR3 has 16 residues. The chain's CDR3 is CASSLGSGRASDTQYF. The CDR3 DNA follows: TGTGCCAGCAGCTTGGGTAGCGGGAGGGCCTCAGATACGCAGTATTTT.

A note on this clone: Other DNA sequences in the sample encode the same CDR3. V usage is TRBV7-2 and J usage is TRBJ2-7, with 8 bases identical to TRBD1. The V gene end was trimmed by 5 bases and the J gene end by 3 bases; junction bases not matched to a gene: 6. Looked up from germline, CDR1 is SGHTA and CDR2 is FQGNSA. This CDR3 contains 14 residues. In nucleotides, the CDR3 is TGTGCCAGCAGCCTCGGACAGGGAGGCTACGAGCAGTACTTC. As protein: CASSLGQGGYEQYF.

The chain is built from TRBV5-6 and TRBJ2-2; 8 positions match TRBD2. Germline lookup yields CDR1 SGHDT and CDR2 YYEEEE. With 5 bases clipped from V and 4 bases from J, the junction kept 7 bases outside the gene matches. The CDR3 has 15 residues. In DNA, the CDR3 is TGTGCCAGCAGGCCCGCGGGGGGTGGCACCGGGGAGCTGTTTTTT. Translating it yields CASRPAGGGTGELFF.

The chain employs TRBV29-1 and TRBJ2-3; possibly TRBD1 for D (6 bases). The CDR3 is made up of 14 amino acids. Trimming left V 4 bases short and J 0 bases short, with 11 bases between. Germline CDR1 SQVTM, CDR2 ANQGSEA. The CDR3 nucleotides read TGCAGCGTTGGTGGGACACGGAGCACAGATACGCAGTATTTT. It translates to CSVGGTRSTDTQYF.

The rearrangement uses TRBV2 and TRBJ2-3; TRBD2 agrees at 8 bases. This CDR3 comprises 14 residues. In germline, CDR1 is SNHLY, CDR2 FYNNEI. J lost 0 bases, V lost 7 bases, and 3 bases had no gene match. For the CDR3, the DNA is TGTGCCAGCAACGAGCGGGGGAGCACAGATACGCAGTATTTT. It encodes CASNERGSTDTQYF.

The V gene is TRBV27, the J gene TRBJ1-1, with 8 bases that match TRBD1. Germline CDR1 reads MNHEY; CDR2 reads SMNVEV (reference sequence). The CDR3 consists of 15 residues. J was trimmed by 4 bases and V by 5 bases; bases with no gene match: 9. The CDR3 DNA follows: TGTGCCAGCAGTAGGGGGGCAGGGGGCGGCACTGAAGCTTTCTTT. It yields the protein CASSRGAGGGTEAFF.

The rearrangement uses TRBV4-2 and TRBJ1-1; no definite D call. The CDR3 has 17 amino acids. CDR1 LGHNA and CDR2 YNFKEQ come from the germline V gene. Trimming stripped 0 bases from V and 0 bases from J, with 14 bases between. CDR3 coding DNA: TGTGCCAGCAGCCAAGAAGTCGCTAGGCAGATGAACACTGAAGCTTTCTTT. The encoded protein is CASSQEVARQMNTEAFF.

The CDR3 DNA reads TGTGCCAGCAGCCGACTAGCGGGGGAGGGGGAGACCCAGTACTTC. Amino acid sequence: CASSRLAGEGETQYF. The J gene is TRBJ2-5, the V gene TRBV7-2; 12 nucleotides line up with TRBD2. The CDR3 totals 15 residues. The germline V gene has CDR1 SGHTA and CDR2 FQGNSA. V dropped 5 bases and J dropped 5; count of bases not matched to a gene: 6.

V usage is TRBV5-4 and J usage is TRBJ2-2, with a tentative D call TRBD1 (5 bases). Germline V gene sequence: CDR1 SGHNT, CDR2 YYREEE (reference sequence). Trimming took 4 bases from V and 1 from J, leaving 14 bases between them. The CDR3 is made up of 16 amino acids. CDR3 residues: CASSPPPGQNTGELFF. The CDR3 nucleotides are TGTGCCAGCAGCCCACCCCCCGGACAGAACACCGGGGAGCTGTTTTTT.